This T cell receptor beta chain emerged from a study of blood T cell repertoires in COVID-19. Study details: Samples of COVID-19 (acute and convalescent) were obtained from the United States, Italy and Spain.

Original analysis: Quantification of nucleated cells was approximated via reference gene primer amplification. The repertoire was sequenced with immunoSEQ multiplex PCR; TCRdb's copy has only in-frame clones and lacks some. V and J calls and clone size are copied from that table; D and trimming were computed from the DNA. Among approximately 150,000 clones, 80% to 90% were seen once, and the ten largest hold 1.5% to 2%. Losses at the gene ends were 4 bases for V and 3 bases for J; bases not matched to a gene: 2. From germline, CDR1 is MNHEY and CDR2 SVGAGI. This CDR3 spans 14 amino acids. Material for sequencing was peripheral blood. The TCR was taken from a woman aged 45-59 years with acute or convalescent COVID-19. This chain connects TRBV6-5 to TRBJ2-1; the match to TRBD1 covers 8 bases. The DNA for the CDR3 is TGTGCCAGCAGTTCAGGGGGCAACTACAATGAGCAGTTCTTC. It codes for CASSSGGNYNEQFF.